This passage covers 8 T cell receptor beta chains from one sample sequenced in a study of a mutant IDH1 vaccine in newly diagnosed glioma. Produced via immunoSEQ multiplex PCR; TCRdb's table is partial and in-frame only. The sample shows 50,000 or so clones, about 80% of them seen only once. These TCRs are of unknown antigen specificity. Time point noted: week 5, during vaccination. Every vaccine dose comprised 300 ug of mutant IDH1 20-mer peptide plus topical imiquimod. Sequencing was performed on PBMCs, taken from a glioma patient whose treatment included an IDH1 peptide vaccine. Source of these receptors: a woman aged 50 to 60 with glioma.

This sequence joins TRBV10-1 and TRBJ1-1; tentatively, D is TRBD1 (5 bases). The germline gives CDR1 WNHNN, CDR2 SYGVQD (reference sequence). The CDR3 loop spans 14 amino acids. The V and J ends lost 3 bases and 2 bases respectively, with 10 bases between them. DNA of the CDR3: TGCGCCAGCAGTGAAGGGGCCGGTAACACTGAAGCTTTCTTT. Translated: CASSEGAGNTEAFF.

V gene TRBV7-9 combines with J gene TRBJ1-1; D not certain. V lost 2 bases and J 8 bases, leaving 15 bases between the germline ends. Germline CDR1 reads SEHNR; CDR2 reads FQNEAQ (reference sequence). CDR3 size: 14 residues. CDR3 nucleotide sequence: TGTGCCAGCAGCTTATACCCAGAACATAGGGAAGCTTTCTTT. Its translation is CASSLYPEHREAFF.

The chain uses TRBV19 and TRBJ2-5; D may match TRBD1 or TRBD2 (6 bases each). CDR1 is LNHDA and CDR2 is SQIVND in the germline V gene (reference sequence). The CDR3 contains 16 residues. The V end lost 3 bases, the J end lost 5 bases, and 19 bases lay between the germline ends. Written as DNA, the CDR3 is TGTGCCAGTAGTATCGATCTGGGGGGCTCTTTTGAGACCCAGTACTTC. Translating it yields CASSIDLGGSFETQYF.

This sequence joins TRBV2 and TRBJ1-5; D possibly corresponds to TRBD1 (5 bases). The CDR3 extends over 13 amino acids. The V gene's germline CDR1 is SNHLY and CDR2 FYNNEI. V was shortened by 5 bases and J by 4 bases, with 9 bases between the two germline ends. The CDR3, as DNA: TGTGCCAGCAGTTTAGGGGTGAATCAGCCCCAGCATTTT. It yields the protein CASSLGVNQPQHF.

J is TRBJ2-7 and V is TRBV5-1, with 8 bases matching TRBD1. V shed 3 bases, J shed 3 bases, and the junction held 5 bases outside the gene matches. This CDR3 comprises 14 residues. Germline V CDR1 and CDR2: SGHRS, YFSETQ. The CDR3, as DNA: TGCGCCAGCAGCTGGGGGACAGGTTACTACGAGCAGTACTTC. It translates to CASSWGTGYYEQYF.

This chain connects TRBV19 to TRBJ1-3; D possibly corresponds to TRBD1 (6 bases). This CDR3 contains 17 residues. Germline assignment: CDR1 LNHDA and CDR2 SQIVND (reference sequence). V dropped 3 bases and J dropped 4 bases, with 19 bases sitting between them. CDR3: CASSILPSGGGGNTIYF. As DNA, the CDR3 is TGTGCCAGTAGTATTCTCCCATCGGGGGGCGGCGGAAACACCATATATTTT.

The chain joins TRBV9 to TRBJ2-2; 8 bases line up with TRBD2. The CDR3 contains 18 residues. Trimming took 3 bases from V and 4 from J; bases not matched to a gene: 14. The germline V gene encodes CDR1 SGDLS and CDR2 YYNGEE. The DNA of the CDR3 is TGTGCCAGCAGCGAGACCTCTGGGCGGGGGGCGGGCACCGGGGAGCTGTTTTTT. It yields the protein CASSETSGRGAGTGELFF.

The chain joins TRBV19 to TRBJ1-5; possibly TRBD1 for D (6 bases). V was trimmed by 7 bases and J by 4 bases, leaving 11 bases between them. Per the germline V gene, CDR1 is LNHDA and CDR2 is SQIVND (reference sequence). The CDR3 is 13 residues long. CDR3 sequence reads: CASTRGLNQPQHF. The CDR3 DNA reads as TGTGCCAGTACCAGGGGCTTAAATCAGCCCCAGCATTTT. Together with reference TRBV19 and TRBJ1-5, the CDR3 gives the full variable domain: DGGITQSPKYLFRKEGQNVTLSCEQNLNHDAMYWYRQDPGQGLRLIYYSQIVNDFQKGDIAEGYSVSREKKESFPLTVTSAQKNPTAFYLCASTRGLNQPQHFGDGTRLSIL.